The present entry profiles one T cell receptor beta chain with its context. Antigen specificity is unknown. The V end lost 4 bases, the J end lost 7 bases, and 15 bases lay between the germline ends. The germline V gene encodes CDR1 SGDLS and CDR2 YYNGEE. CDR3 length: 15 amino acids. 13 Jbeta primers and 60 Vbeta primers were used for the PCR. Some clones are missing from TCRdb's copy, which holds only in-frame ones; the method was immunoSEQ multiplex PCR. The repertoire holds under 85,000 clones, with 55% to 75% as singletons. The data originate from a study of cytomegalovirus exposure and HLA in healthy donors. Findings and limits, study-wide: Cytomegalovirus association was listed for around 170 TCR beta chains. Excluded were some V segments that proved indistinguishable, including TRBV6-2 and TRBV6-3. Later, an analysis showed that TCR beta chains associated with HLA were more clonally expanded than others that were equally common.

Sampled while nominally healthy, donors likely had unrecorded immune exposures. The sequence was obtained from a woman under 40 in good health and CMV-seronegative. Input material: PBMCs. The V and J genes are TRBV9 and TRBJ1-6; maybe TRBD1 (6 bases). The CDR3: CASSLAQGDNSPLHF. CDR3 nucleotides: TGTGCCAGCAGCCTCGCACAGGGAGACAATTCACCCCTCCACTTT.